This T cell receptor (beta chain) was sequenced in a study of cytomegalovirus exposure and HLA in healthy donors. With 60 Vbeta and 13 Jbeta primers, the PCR was carried out. Assay used: immunoSEQ multiplex PCR; TCRdb lists only in-frame clones, some missing. The sample has 150,000 to 200,000 clones, around 75% seen once; the top ten hold about 3.4%. This CDR3 spans 13 amino acids. The germline CDR1 and CDR2 sequences are SEHNR and FQNEAQ (reference sequence). The V end was cut by 5 bases, the J end by 4 bases, with 9 bases between. At sampling all donors were nominally healthy, likely with unrecorded immune exposures.

The clonotype originates from a male donor in good health and CMV-seronegative. This rearrangement joins TRBV7-9 to TRBJ1-5; no reliable D call. The sequencing sample was made of PBMCs. The CDR3 DNA reads TGTGCCAGCAGCGAGACACTGAATCAGCCCCAGCATTTT. Protein product: CASSETLNQPQHF.